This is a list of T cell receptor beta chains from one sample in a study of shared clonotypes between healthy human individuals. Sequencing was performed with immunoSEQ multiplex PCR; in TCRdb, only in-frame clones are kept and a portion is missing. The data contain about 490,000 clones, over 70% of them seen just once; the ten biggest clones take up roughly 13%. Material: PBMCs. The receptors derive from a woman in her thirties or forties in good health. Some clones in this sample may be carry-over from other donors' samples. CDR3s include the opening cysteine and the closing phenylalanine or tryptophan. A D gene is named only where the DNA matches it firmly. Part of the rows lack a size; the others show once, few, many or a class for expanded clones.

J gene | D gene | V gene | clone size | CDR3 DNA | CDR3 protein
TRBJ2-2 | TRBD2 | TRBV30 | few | TGTGCCTGGGCCCGAGGACTAGCGGGAGGCGTTGGGGAGCTGTTTTTT | CAWARGLAGGVGELFF
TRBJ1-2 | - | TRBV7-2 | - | TGTGCCAGCAGCTTAGGTTCAGGGCCCAACTATGGCTACACCTTC | CASSLGSGPNYGYTF
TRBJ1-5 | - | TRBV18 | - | TGTGCCAGCTCACAACAAAGCAATCAGCCCCAGCATTTT | CASSQQSNQPQHF
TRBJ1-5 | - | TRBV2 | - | TGTGCCAGCAGTGGACACAGGGAAAGCAATCAGCCCCAGCATTTT | CASSGHRESNQPQHF
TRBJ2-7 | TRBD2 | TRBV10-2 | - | TGCGCCAGCAGTGGGGCAGCGGGGCCCTCCTACGAGCAGTACTTC | CASSGAAGPSYEQYF
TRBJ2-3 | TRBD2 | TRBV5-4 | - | TGTGCCAGCAGCTTGATCAGCGGGAGGCGTGCGCAGTATTTT | CASSLISGRRAQYF
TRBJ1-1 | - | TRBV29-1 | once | TGCAGCGTTGCTGAAATGGACACTGAAGCTTTCTTT | CSVAEMDTEAFF
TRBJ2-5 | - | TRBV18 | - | TGTGCCAGCTCACCAGGGGCTTCAGAGACCCAGTACTTC | CASSPGASETQYF
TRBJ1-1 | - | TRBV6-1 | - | TGTGCCAGCAGTGATTCCGGTCCCACTGAAGCTTTCTTT | CASSDSGPTEAFF
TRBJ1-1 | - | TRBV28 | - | TGTGCCAGCCAGCCGGGGGGCTGGGGCACTGAAGCTTTCTTT | CASQPGGWGTEAFF
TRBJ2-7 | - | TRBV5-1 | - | TGCGCCAGCAGCTTGTCAGGGCTTTACGAGCAGTACTTC | CASSLSGLYEQYF
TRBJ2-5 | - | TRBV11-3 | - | TGTGCCAGCAGCTTAGATGTCGGATACCAAGAGACCCAGTACTTC | CASSLDVGYQETQYF
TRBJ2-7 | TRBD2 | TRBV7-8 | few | TGTGCCAGCAGCTCCCGCCGACTAGCGGGGTACGAGCAGTACTTC | CASSSRRLAGYEQYF
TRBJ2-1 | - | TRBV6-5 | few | TGTGCCAGCAGACGCGCGGACAGAAACAATGAGCAGTTCTTC | CASRRADRNNEQFF
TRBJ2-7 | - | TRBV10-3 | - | TGTGCCATCAGCCCTTCGCCCGAGATCTCCTACGAGCAGTACTTC | CAISPSPEISYEQYF
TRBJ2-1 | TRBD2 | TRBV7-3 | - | TGTGCCAGCAGCCCTACCCGACTAGCGGGCCTTGTTGAGCAGTTCTTC | CASSPTRLAGLVEQFF
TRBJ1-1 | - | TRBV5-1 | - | TGCGCCAGCAGCGTAGCGAACACTGAAGCTTTCTTT | CASSVANTEAFF
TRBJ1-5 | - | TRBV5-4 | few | TGTGCCAGCTCGCGGGCTTACAATCAGCCCCAGCATTTT | CASSRAYNQPQHF
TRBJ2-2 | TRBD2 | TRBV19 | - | TGTGCCAGTAGTATCCAACCGGGACTAGGTCGGTCCGGGGAGCTGTTTTTT | CASSIQPGLGRSGELFF
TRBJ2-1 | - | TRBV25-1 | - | TGTGCCAGCAGCCCCGTTCGAGCGCAATCCATCAATGAGCAGTTCTTC | CASSPVRAQSINEQFF
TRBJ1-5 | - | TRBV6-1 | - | TGTGCCAGCAGTGAAGCTGGAGGGGCTCAGCCCCAGCATTTT | CASSEAGGAQPQHF
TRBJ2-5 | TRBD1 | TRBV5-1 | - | TGCGCCAGCAGCTTGGGAGGACAGGGCGAGACCCAGTACTTC | CASSLGGQGETQYF
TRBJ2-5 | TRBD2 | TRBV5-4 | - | TGTGCCAGCAGCTTGGTAGCGGGAGGACGCGGTGAGACCCAGTACTTC | CASSLVAGGRGETQYF
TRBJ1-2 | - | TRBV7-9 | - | TGTGCCAGCAGCCCAGGGCAGAACTATGGCTACACCTTC | CASSPGQNYGYTF
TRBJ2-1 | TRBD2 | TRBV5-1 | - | TGCGCCAGCAGCCCCGGGACTAGCGGGAGATTGGACAATGAGCAGTTCTTC | CASSPGTSGRLDNEQFF
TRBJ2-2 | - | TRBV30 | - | TGTGCCGCTGCCGGGACTGCGAACACCGGGGAGCTGTTTTTT | CAAAGTANTGELFF
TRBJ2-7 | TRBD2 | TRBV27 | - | TGTGCCAGCAGTATAGCGGGAGGGCGCTACGAGCAGTACTTC | CASSIAGGRYEQYF
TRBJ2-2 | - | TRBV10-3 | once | TGTGCCGGGGGCGGACGGGACACCGGGGAGCTGTTTTTT | CAGGGRDTGELFF
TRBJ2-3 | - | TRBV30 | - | TGTGCCTGGAAAGTTGGGGGAGAAGTGTATTTT | CAWKVGGEVYF
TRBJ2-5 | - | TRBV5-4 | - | TGTGCCAGCAGCGGGCGGAGGAACCAAGAGACCCAGTACTTC | CASSGRRNQETQYF
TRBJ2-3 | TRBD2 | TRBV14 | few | TGTGCCAGCAGCCAACGCTGGGCTAGCGGGGGTACGCAGTATTTT | CASSQRWASGGTQYF
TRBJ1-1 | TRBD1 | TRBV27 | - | TGTGCCAGCAGCTCCATCCAGGGGGCTAGTACTGAAGCTTTCTTT | CASSSIQGASTEAFF
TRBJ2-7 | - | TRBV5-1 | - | TGCGCCAGCAGCTTGTTAATAGGGGGTTTGAGCTACGAGCAGTACTTC | CASSLLIGGLSYEQYF
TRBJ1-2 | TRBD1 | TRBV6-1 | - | TGTGCCAGCAGCGGACAGGGCTATGGCTACACCTTC | CASSGQGYGYTF
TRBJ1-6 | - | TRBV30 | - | TGTGCCTGGAGTGTAGGCCGGGGTTCACCCCTCCACTTT | CAWSVGRGSPLHF
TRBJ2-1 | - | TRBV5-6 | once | TGTGCCAGCAGCTTGGGGGTTGGTCCTCTCTCCGATGAGCAGTTCTTC | CASSLGVGPLSDEQFF
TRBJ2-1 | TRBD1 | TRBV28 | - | TGTGCCAGCAGTCCCCCAGGGGGTTCCTACAATGAGCAGTTCTTC | CASSPPGGSYNEQFF
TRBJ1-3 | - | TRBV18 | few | TGTGCCAGCTCACCAACCCCAGTAGGAAACACCATATATTTT | CASSPTPVGNTIYF
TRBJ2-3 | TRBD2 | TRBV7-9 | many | TGTGCCAGCAGCCGACTAGCGGCTGAAACAGATACGCAGTATTTT | CASSRLAAETDTQYF
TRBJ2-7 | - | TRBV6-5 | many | TGTGCCAGCAGTTTCCTCCGCTACTCACCCTACGAGCAGTACTTC | CASSFLRYSPYEQYF
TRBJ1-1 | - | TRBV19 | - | TGTGCCAGTAGTATATCCCTCCTGAAGGACACTGAAGCTTTCTTT | CASSISLLKDTEAFF
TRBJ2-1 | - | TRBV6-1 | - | TGTGCCAGCAGTGACACATCCACCTACAATGAGCAGTTCTTC | CASSDTSTYNEQFF
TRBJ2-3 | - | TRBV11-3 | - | TGTGCCAGCAGCTTACAGGCGGGACCCCCGGGGGATACGCAGTATTTT | CASSLQAGPPGDTQYF
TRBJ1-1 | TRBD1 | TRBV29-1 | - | TGCAGCGTGGGGACAGCCAGTGGCACTGAAGCTTTCTTT | CSVGTASGTEAFF
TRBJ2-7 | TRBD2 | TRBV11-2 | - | TGTGCCAGCAGCTTAGGACTAGCGAGCTCCTACGAGCAGTACTTC | CASSLGLASSYEQYF
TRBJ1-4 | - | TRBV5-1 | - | TGCGCCAGCAGCTCCGACAACACTAATGAAAAACTGTTTTTT | CASSSDNTNEKLFF